A selection of T cell receptor beta chains follows, all from one sample in a study of PD-1 blockade in classical Hodgkin lymphoma. TCRdb's copy holds only in-frame clones and misses some; the assay was immunoSEQ multiplex PCR. The sample includes around 29,000 clones, 70% to 90% of them seen just once. The specimen comprised CD4+ T cells from blood, sampled before the fourth cycle of nivolumab. Every receptor here comes from a human donor with classical Hodgkin lymphoma. Both conserved end residues are part of each CDR3. D genes are given only for firm matches. Size values are once, few and many counts, or a class for expanded clones, and some rows have none.

DNA: TGTGCTAGTGGTTTGACAACGACACGCACTGAAGCTTTCTTT; CDR3: CASGLTTTRTEAFF; V: TRBV12-5; size: NA; J: TRBJ1-1; D: NA
DNA: TGTGCCAGCAGCGTAGCTTCCAATTTGGGGGGAGAGACCCAGTACTTC; CDR3: CASSVASNLGGETQYF; V: TRBV9; size: NA; J: TRBJ2-5; D: NA
DNA: TGTGCCAGCAGCGTAGCTACAGGGGGAAACTACACCTTC; CDR3: CASSVATGGNYTF; V: TRBV9; size: NA; J: TRBJ1-2; D: TRBD1
DNA: TGTGCCAGCAGCGCGGGAGGGAACTATGGCTACACCTTC; CDR3: CASSAGGNYGYTF; V: TRBV9; size: NA; J: TRBJ1-2; D: NA
DNA: TGTGCCAGCACGGGACAGGTCTCTGGGGCCAACGTCCTGACTTTC; CDR3: CASTGQVSGANVLTF; V: TRBV2; size: NA; J: TRBJ2-6; D: TRBD1
DNA: TGTGCCAGCAGGGAGACAGGGGAGAGCTATGGCTACACCTTC; CDR3: CASRETGESYGYTF; V: TRBV2; size: NA; J: TRBJ1-2; D: TRBD1
DNA: TGCGCCAGCAGCTTGACGAATCCTAGCACAGATACGCAGTATTTT; CDR3: CASSLTNPSTDTQYF; V: TRBV5-1; size: NA; J: TRBJ2-3; D: NA
DNA: TGTGCCAGCAGCGTAGGCTGGGACAGGGTTGTAGACTACGAGCAGTACTTC; CDR3: CASSVGWDRVVDYEQYF; V: TRBV9; size: NA; J: TRBJ2-7; D: TRBD1
DNA: TGCGCCAGCAGCTTGGTACAGGGGGGCACTGAAGCTTTCTTT; CDR3: CASSLVQGGTEAFF; V: TRBV5-1; size: NA; J: TRBJ1-1; D: TRBD1
DNA: TGTGCCAGCAGATTGGACAGGGTGGAAGGCTACACCTTC; CDR3: CASRLDRVEGYTF; V: TRBV2; size: few; J: TRBJ1-2; D: TRBD1
DNA: TGCGCCAGCAGCTTGGAGGGGTTAGGCAATCAGCCCCAGCATTTT; CDR3: CASSLEGLGNQPQHF; V: TRBV5-1; size: NA; J: TRBJ1-5; D: NA
DNA: TGTGCCAGCCTTAAAGGGCATGGGGACACTGAAGCTTTCTTT; CDR3: CASLKGHGDTEAFF; V: TRBV5-4; size: NA; J: TRBJ1-1; D: NA
DNA: TGCAGCGTTGAGGTTCTGGGGAGTGGTGAAAAACTGTTTTTT; CDR3: CSVEVLGSGEKLFF; V: TRBV29-1; size: NA; J: TRBJ1-4; D: NA
DNA: TGTGCCAGCAGCTTAGCACGTTACGGAGGAGAGACCCAGTACTTC; CDR3: CASSLARYGGETQYF; V: TRBV7-9; size: NA; J: TRBJ2-5; D: NA
DNA: TGTGCCAGTAAGGGGTTTAACACTGAAGCTTTCTTT; CDR3: CASKGFNTEAFF; V: TRBV19; size: NA; J: TRBJ1-1; D: NA
DNA: TGTGCCACCAGGAGGACAGGGGGAGGCGAGCAGTACTTC; CDR3: CATRRTGGGEQYF; V: TRBV15; size: NA; J: TRBJ2-7; D: TRBD1
DNA: TGCGCCAGCAGCTTGGGAGCGGCTAACACTGAAGCTTTCTTT; CDR3: CASSLGAANTEAFF; V: TRBV5-1; size: NA; J: TRBJ1-1; D: NA
DNA: TGCGCCAGCAGCTTGGTAGGAAGTAGCACAGATACGCAGTATTTT; CDR3: CASSLVGSSTDTQYF; V: TRBV5-1; size: NA; J: TRBJ2-3; D: NA
DNA: TGTGCCAGCAGCTTATTGGCTGGGGAGACCCAGTACTTC; CDR3: CASSLLAGETQYF; V: TRBV7-3; size: NA; J: TRBJ2-5; D: NA
DNA: TGTGCCAGCCAGCGGGACACTTACACTGAAGCTTTCTTT; CDR3: CASQRDTYTEAFF; V: TRBV27; size: NA; J: TRBJ1-1; D: NA
DNA: TGCGCCAGCAGCTTGTTACCGGGGGCCGGAAACACCATATATTTT; CDR3: CASSLLPGAGNTIYF; V: TRBV5-1; size: NA; J: TRBJ1-3; D: NA
DNA: TGCGCCAGCAGCTACCAAACAGGGGGTGGTGAAAAACTGTTTTTT; CDR3: CASSYQTGGGEKLFF; V: TRBV5-1; size: NA; J: TRBJ1-4; D: TRBD1
DNA: TGTGCCAGCAGTTTTGCGGGGATCGACGAGCAGTACTTC; CDR3: CASSFAGIDEQYF; V: TRBV28; size: NA; J: TRBJ2-7; D: NA
DNA: TGCGCCAGCAGCTTGGCCGGGATCTCCGAGCAGTACTTC; CDR3: CASSLAGISEQYF; V: TRBV5-1; size: NA; J: TRBJ2-7; D: NA
DNA: TGTGCCAGCAGTGATTTCGGCAGGGGAGAGCAGTACTTC; CDR3: CASSDFGRGEQYF; V: TRBV25-1; size: few; J: TRBJ2-7; D: NA
DNA: TGTGCTAGTGGTTTGTATGGCACCGGGGAGCTGTTTTTT; CDR3: CASGLYGTGELFF; V: TRBV12-5; size: NA; J: TRBJ2-2; D: NA
DNA: TGCGCCAGCAGCCTCGAACCGACCCTGCCAGAAAAACTGTTTTTT; CDR3: CASSLEPTLPEKLFF; V: TRBV4-1; size: few; J: TRBJ1-4; D: NA
DNA: TGTGCCAGCAGCCCACACGAAACTAATCAGCCCCAGCATTTT; CDR3: CASSPHETNQPQHF; V: TRBV6-5; size: NA; J: TRBJ1-5; D: NA
DNA: TGTGCCAGTAGTATAACAGGGGCCTATAATTCACCCCTCCACTTT; CDR3: CASSITGAYNSPLHF; V: TRBV19; size: few; J: TRBJ1-6; D: TRBD1
DNA: TGTGCCAGTAGTATAGCGGGGGCCCCAGAGACCCAGTACTTC; CDR3: CASSIAGAPETQYF; V: TRBV19; size: NA; J: TRBJ2-5; D: NA
DNA: TGTGCCAGCTCACCACCAGGGGCAAACTATGGCTACACCTTC; CDR3: CASSPPGANYGYTF; V: TRBV18; size: NA; J: TRBJ1-2; D: NA
DNA: TGCAGCGCCTCCGGACCGTTACTAGCCAAAAACATTCAGTACTTC; CDR3: CSASGPLLAKNIQYF; V: TRBV29-1; size: NA; J: TRBJ2-4; D: NA
DNA: TGCGCCAGCAGCCAAGACCCGGGCCCCTACGAGCAGTACTTC; CDR3: CASSQDPGPYEQYF; V: TRBV4-1; size: few; J: TRBJ2-7; D: NA
DNA: TGTGCCAGCAGTTTAAGGCCAACCGCTAATGAAAAACTGTTTTTT; CDR3: CASSLRPTANEKLFF; V: TRBV27; size: few; J: TRBJ1-4; D: NA
DNA: TGTGCCAGTAGTATGGGGGGGCACTACAATGAGCAGTTCTTC; CDR3: CASSMGGHYNEQFF; V: TRBV19; size: NA; J: TRBJ2-1; D: NA
DNA: TGCAGCGTTGAAGAGGGCCAGGGTTATCAGCCCCAGCATTTT; CDR3: CSVEEGQGYQPQHF; V: TRBV29-1; size: NA; J: TRBJ1-5; D: NA
DNA: TGTGCCAGCAGTGGGGACAGCGTCACCTACGAGCAGTACTTC; CDR3: CASSGDSVTYEQYF; V: TRBV2; size: NA; J: TRBJ2-7; D: TRBD1
DNA: TGTGCCAGCACGGACAACAATGAAAAACTGTTTTTT; CDR3: CASTDNNEKLFF; V: TRBV6-6; size: NA; J: TRBJ1-4; D: NA
DNA: TGCGCCAGCAGCTTGAGAATAGCGGGGGAGACCCAGTACTTC; CDR3: CASSLRIAGETQYF; V: TRBV5-1; size: NA; J: TRBJ2-5; D: TRBD2
DNA: TGTGCCTGGAAGGGGAACACTGAAGCTTTCTTT; CDR3: CAWKGNTEAFF; V: TRBV30; size: NA; J: TRBJ1-1; D: NA
DNA: TGTGCCAGCAGTCTGTCGGGGGCAACTAATGAAAAACTGTTTTTT; CDR3: CASSLSGATNEKLFF; V: TRBV28; size: NA; J: TRBJ1-4; D: NA
DNA: TGTGCCAGCAGCTTGGGGACAGTTGAAACTGCGTTCTTC; CDR3: CASSLGTVETAFF; V: TRBV5-5; size: NA; J: TRBJ2-1; D: NA
DNA: TGTGCCAGAAACCAAGCGGGGGGTTACAATGAGCAGTTCTTC; CDR3: CARNQAGGYNEQFF; V: TRBV5-3; size: NA; J: TRBJ2-1; D: TRBD2
DNA: TGCGCCAGCAGCTTATTACCCGGGAACTATGGCTACACCTTC; CDR3: CASSLLPGNYGYTF; V: TRBV5-1; size: NA; J: TRBJ1-2; D: NA
DNA: TGTGCCAGTAGTCCCCCCGGGAGGGGGAGATACGAGCAGTACTTC; CDR3: CASSPPGRGRYEQYF; V: TRBV19; size: NA; J: TRBJ2-7; D: TRBD2
DNA: TGTGCCAGTAGTATATCACCTTCCTACGAGCAGTACTTC; CDR3: CASSISPSYEQYF; V: TRBV19; size: NA; J: TRBJ2-7; D: NA
DNA: TGTGCCAGTAGCCCTACAGGCCCTGAAGCTTTCTTT; CDR3: CASSPTGPEAFF; V: TRBV19; size: NA; J: TRBJ1-1; D: NA
DNA: TGTGCCAGCAGCTCCCGTGAAGGGGTGAACACTGAAGCTTTCTTT; CDR3: CASSSREGVNTEAFF; V: TRBV7-9; size: few; J: TRBJ1-1; D: NA
DNA: TGTGCCACCAGCAGAGATCCCGGGGGGACCACAGATACGCAGTATTTT; CDR3: CATSRDPGGTTDTQYF; V: TRBV15; size: NA; J: TRBJ2-3; D: TRBD2
DNA: TGTGCCAGCAGCGACCCACAGGGGACCTCTGGAAACACCATATATTTT; CDR3: CASSDPQGTSGNTIYF; V: TRBV6-6; size: NA; J: TRBJ1-3; D: TRBD1
DNA: TGCGCCAGCAGCACAGGACAGGGGTACACAGATACGCAGTATTTT; CDR3: CASSTGQGYTDTQYF; V: TRBV5-1; size: NA; J: TRBJ2-3; D: TRBD1
DNA: TGTGCCAGCAGTTACCTTCCAGGGTCCCAAGAGACCCAGTACTTC; CDR3: CASSYLPGSQETQYF; V: TRBV6-5; size: NA; J: TRBJ2-5; D: NA
DNA: TGTGCCAGCAGCTTAGTTGAGAATCAGCCCCAGCATTTT; CDR3: CASSLVENQPQHF; V: TRBV7-8; size: once; J: TRBJ1-5; D: NA
DNA: TGTGCCAGCAGCTTGGACAGGGCCGGGAGGCCCCAGCATTTT; CDR3: CASSLDRAGRPQHF; V: TRBV5-5; size: NA; J: TRBJ1-5; D: NA
DNA: TGTGCCAGCAGTTACTTTGGACAGGTTGGGACCGGGGAGCTGTTTTTT; CDR3: CASSYFGQVGTGELFF; V: TRBV6-5; size: NA; J: TRBJ2-2; D: TRBD1
DNA: TGCGCCAGCAGCCCCTCGGGGGGCGGAAACACCATATATTTT; CDR3: CASSPSGGGNTIYF; V: TRBV5-1; size: NA; J: TRBJ1-3; D: NA
DNA: TGTGCCAGCAGCTTGCTAGCTGGTCCGGGTAGAGAGACCCAGTACTTC; CDR3: CASSLLAGPGRETQYF; V: TRBV5-6; size: NA; J: TRBJ2-5; D: NA